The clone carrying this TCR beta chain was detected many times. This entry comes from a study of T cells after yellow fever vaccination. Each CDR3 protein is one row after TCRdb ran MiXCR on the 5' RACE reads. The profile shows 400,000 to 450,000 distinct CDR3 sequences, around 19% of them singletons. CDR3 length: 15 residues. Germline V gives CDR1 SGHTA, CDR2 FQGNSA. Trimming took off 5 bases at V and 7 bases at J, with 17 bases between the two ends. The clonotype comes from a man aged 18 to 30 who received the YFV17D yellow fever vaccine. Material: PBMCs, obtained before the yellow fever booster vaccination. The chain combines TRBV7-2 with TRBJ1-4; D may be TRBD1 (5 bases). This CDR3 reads CASSRLRARVEKLFF. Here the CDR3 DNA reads TGTGCCAGCAGCCGTCTCAGGGCTCGGGTTGAAAAACTGTTTTTT.